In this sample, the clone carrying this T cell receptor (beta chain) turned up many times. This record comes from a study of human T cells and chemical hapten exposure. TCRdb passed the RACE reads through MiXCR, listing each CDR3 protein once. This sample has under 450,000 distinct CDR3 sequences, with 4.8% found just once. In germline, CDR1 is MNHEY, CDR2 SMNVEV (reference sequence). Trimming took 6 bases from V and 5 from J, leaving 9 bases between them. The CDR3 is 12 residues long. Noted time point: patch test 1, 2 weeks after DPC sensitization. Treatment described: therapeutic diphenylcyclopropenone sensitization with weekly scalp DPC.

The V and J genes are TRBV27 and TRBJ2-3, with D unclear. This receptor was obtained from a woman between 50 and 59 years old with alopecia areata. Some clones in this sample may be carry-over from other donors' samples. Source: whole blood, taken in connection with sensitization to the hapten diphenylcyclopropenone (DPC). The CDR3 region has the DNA TGTGCCAGCAGGGATCTAGGAGATACGCAGTATTTT. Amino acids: CASRDLGDTQYF.